This TCR beta chain was identified during a study of Ad26.COV2.S vaccination and SARS-CoV-2 variants. The treatment denotes: some 20 received Ad26.COV2.S at low or high dose, single or two shots; about 5 received placebo; per-sample allocation not given. Specimens were obtained on day 63 following the first vaccine or placebo injection. Generated by immunoSEQ multiplex PCR, the TCRdb table keeps only in-frame clones and is missing some. The sample holds 400,000 or so clones, around nine tenths seen once. The input for sequencing was peripheral blood, taken in a trial of Ad26.COV2.S vaccine versus placebo. The TCR was taken from a person aged 18-65 years who received the Ad26.COV2.S COVID-19 vaccine or a placebo.

This CDR3 is CASSLNARGSNQPQHF. CDR3 bases: TGTGCCAGCAGCTTAAACGCGAGGGGGAGCAATCAGCCCCAGCATTTT. The chain recombines TRBV7-2 with TRBJ1-5; possible D gene TRBD1, 6 bases. V was pared by 2 bases and J by 1 base, with 12 bases between. Germline V CDR1 and CDR2: SGHTA, FQGNSA. CDR3 length: 16 amino acids.